These T cell receptor beta chains were read from a single sample in a study of T-cell reconstitution after alpha-beta-depleted transplantation in children. A single record per CDR3 protein comes from TCRdb applying MiXCR to the PCR reads. The profile shows under 250,000 distinct CDR3 sequences, 20% to 30% of them singletons. The sample in question was PBMCs, mostly from graft donor cells, obtained 360 days after TCRalphabeta/CD19-depleted stem cell transplant. Source of these receptors: a female patient aged 2-10 years who had a stem cell transplant for congenital amegakaryocytic thrombocytopenia, so the T cells may come from the graft donor. CDR3s include the opening cysteine and the closing phenylalanine or tryptophan. D genes are given only for firm matches. The listing skips clone size in some rows; elsewhere it reads once, few, many or a size class.

d_gene	v_gene	j_gene	abundance	CDR3nt	CDR3aa
TRBD1	TRBV28	TRBJ2-1	NA	TGTGCCAGCAGTTCGGCCGGGACAGGGCCCTACAATGAGCAGTTCTTC	CASSSAGTGPYNEQFF
NA	TRBV18	TRBJ2-1	few	TGTGCCAGCTCTTCCGAGGGTTCCTACAATGAGCAGTTCTTC	CASSSEGSYNEQFF
NA	TRBV7-9	TRBJ1-2	NA	TGTGCCAGCGGACCGGACTATGGCTACACCTTC	CASGPDYGYTF
NA	TRBV3-1	TRBJ1-1	NA	TGTGCCAGCAGCCAAGGTCGATCCAACAGGGCGAGGGCTTTCTTT	CASSQGRSNRARAFF
NA	TRBV27	TRBJ2-3	few	TGTGCCAGCAGTTTCACTAGTTGGGGCACAGATACGCAGTATTTT	CASSFTSWGTDTQYF
TRBD1	TRBV29-1	TRBJ1-1	many	TGCAGCGTGCGGCCGTGGACAGGGAGCTCTGAAGCTTTCTTT	CSVRPWTGSSEAFF
NA	TRBV15	TRBJ2-7	NA	TGTGCCACCAGCAGAGCGGGAGCCGCCGAGCAGTACTTC	CATSRAGAAEQYF
TRBD1	TRBV10-3	TRBJ2-7	NA	TGTGCCGTGCGACAGGGGGACTACGAGCAGTACTTC	CAVRQGDYEQYF
NA	TRBV6-2/TRBV6-3	TRBJ2-3	few	TGTGCCAGCAGCCCTCCCCCGACCTATACGCAGTATTTT	CASSPPPTYTQYF
NA	TRBV29-1	TRBJ2-7	once	TGCAGCGGTGCTTCGGGGTTCGAGCAGTACTTC	CSGASGFEQYF
NA	TRBV18	TRBJ2-6	few	TGTGCCAGCTCACCATTAGCTTCTGGGGCCAACGTCCTGACTTTC	CASSPLASGANVLTF
NA	TRBV6-2/TRBV6-3	TRBJ2-1	few	TGTGCCAGCAGTTATTTCGATGAGCAGTTCTTC	CASSYFDEQFF
TRBD1	TRBV7-2	TRBJ1-5	many	TGTGCCAGCAGCCTACAGGGGGCGAGCAATCAGCCCCAGCATTTT	CASSLQGASNQPQHF
NA	TRBV4-3	TRBJ2-1	NA	TGCGCCAGCAGCCAAGTAGTAGAGCGGATCTACAATGAGCAGTTCTTC	CASSQVVERIYNEQFF
NA	TRBV6-1	TRBJ1-1	few	TGTGCCAGCAGGGACACTGAAGCTTTCTTT	CASRDTEAFF
NA	TRBV5-1	TRBJ2-1	many	TGCGCCAGCAGCCCTATGAACCAATACAATGAGCAGTTCTTC	CASSPMNQYNEQFF
TRBD1	TRBV29-1	TRBJ1-1	few	TGCAGCGTTGAAGATGAGGGCCAGGGGGGGAATATGAACACTGAAGCTTTCTTT	CSVEDEGQGGNMNTEAFF
NA	TRBV5-1	TRBJ2-5	NA	TGCGCCAGCAGCCCCAGGCCCAGCCTCCAAGAGACCCAGTACTTC	CASSPRPSLQETQYF
TRBD1	TRBV12-3/TRBV12-4	TRBJ1-1	few	TGTGCCGGGACAGATTTGAATCGAAAAGCTTTCTTT	CAGTDLNRKAFF
NA	TRBV4-2	TRBJ2-1	NA	TGTGCCAGCAGCCGTTTGGGGGAGTGGGACAATGAGCAGTTCTTC	CASSRLGEWDNEQFF
NA	TRBV28	TRBJ1-2	NA	TGTGCCAGCACAGAGGGGCGGGACTATGGCTACACCTTC	CASTEGRDYGYTF
NA	TRBV29-1	TRBJ2-1	few	TGCAGCCTTCCGGGGACCCACTACAATGAGCAGTTCTTC	CSLPGTHYNEQFF
TRBD2	TRBV27	TRBJ2-1	NA	TGTGCCAGCAGCCGACCACTAGCGGGAGCTAATGAGCAGTTCTTC	CASSRPLAGANEQFF
NA	TRBV7-8	TRBJ2-7	NA	TGTGCCAGCAGCTTAGGCGATTTGACAGGGACTCTCTACGAGCAGTACTTC	CASSLGDLTGTLYEQYF
NA	TRBV7-9	TRBJ1-1	NA	TGTGCCAGCAGCTCGTCAACGTGGATTGAAGCTTTCTTT	CASSSSTWIEAFF
NA	TRBV7-8	TRBJ1-1	NA	TGTGCCAGCAGCACCCGGGACTTTAGCTCTGAAGCTTTCTTT	CASSTRDFSSEAFF
TRBD2	TRBV20-1	TRBJ2-7	few	TGCAGTGCTAGTGGGGGGACTAGCGGGACCAAGCCCTACGAGCAGTACTTC	CSASGGTSGTKPYEQYF
TRBD1	TRBV6-5	TRBJ1-2	NA	TGTGCCAGCAGTTACGGGACAGGGGGTAACTATGGCTACACCTTC	CASSYGTGGNYGYTF
NA	TRBV7-2	TRBJ2-4	NA	TGTGCCAGCAGCAAGGTGGAGGGCAAAAACATTCAGTACTTC	CASSKVEGKNIQYF
NA	TRBV18	TRBJ1-1	NA	TGTGCCAGCTCACTCCAGATACAGGGGAACACTGAAGCTTTCTTT	CASSLQIQGNTEAFF
NA	TRBV5-1	TRBJ2-1	NA	TGCGCCAGCAGCTCGGGACAAACCATCTACAATGAGCAGTTCTTC	CASSSGQTIYNEQFF
NA	TRBV7-9	TRBJ1-6	few	TGTGCCAGCGGTACGTCGGAGGAACAGGGTGGGAATTCACCCCTCCACTTT	CASGTSEEQGGNSPLHF
NA	TRBV4-1	TRBJ1-5	few	TGCGCCAGCAGCCAAGAGGGAGACCAGCCCCAGCATTTT	CASSQEGDQPQHF
NA	TRBV7-8	TRBJ2-3	NA	TGTGCCAGCAGCTTAGGGATGGGATTCCGGAGCACAGATACGCAGTATTTT	CASSLGMGFRSTDTQYF
TRBD2	TRBV4-2	TRBJ2-5	NA	TGTGCCAGCAGCCAACTATCGACTAGCGGCGTACAAGAGACCCAGTACTTC	CASSQLSTSGVQETQYF
TRBD1	TRBV12-3/TRBV12-4	TRBJ1-2	few	TGTGCCAGCAGTTTACCCCGCTACAGGGGTTCTGACTATGGCTACACCTTC	CASSLPRYRGSDYGYTF
NA	TRBV11-2	TRBJ2-1	NA	TGTGCCAGCAGCTTAGTGTACATTACCTACAATGAGCAGTTCTTC	CASSLVYITYNEQFF